This TCR beta chain originates from a study of cytomegalovirus exposure and HLA in healthy donors. Study-level results: Evidence from a later analysis indicated that most CMV-associated TCR beta chains looked HLA-restricted. The majority of TCR sequences were rare, yet some public TCRs appeared in many donors. It was reported that the classifier diagnosed cytomegalovirus status with high specificity and sensitivity in both the original and validation cohorts. Productive status was seen about 87% or about 30% of the time for most TCR beta V segments in an earlier analysis.

Both 60 Vbeta primers and 13 Jbeta primers went into the PCR. Sequencing was performed with immunoSEQ multiplex PCR; in TCRdb, only in-frame clones are kept and a portion is missing. The sample shows approximately 52,000 clones, roughly 74% of them seen only once. A note on this clone: Its target is not known.

The sample consisted of PBMCs. This TCR came from a man aged 35 to 55 in good health and CMV-seropositive.

The CDR3 sequence is CAISGQGAGQPQHF. For the CDR3, the DNA is TGTGCCATCAGTGGACAGGGGGCCGGTCAGCCCCAGCATTTT. V is TRBV10-3 and J is TRBJ1-5; 10 bases are shared with TRBD1. This CDR3 spans 14 amino acids. Looked up from germline, CDR1 is ENHRY and CDR2 is SYGVKD. V lost 4 bases, J lost 6 bases, and 3 bases stayed unmatched.